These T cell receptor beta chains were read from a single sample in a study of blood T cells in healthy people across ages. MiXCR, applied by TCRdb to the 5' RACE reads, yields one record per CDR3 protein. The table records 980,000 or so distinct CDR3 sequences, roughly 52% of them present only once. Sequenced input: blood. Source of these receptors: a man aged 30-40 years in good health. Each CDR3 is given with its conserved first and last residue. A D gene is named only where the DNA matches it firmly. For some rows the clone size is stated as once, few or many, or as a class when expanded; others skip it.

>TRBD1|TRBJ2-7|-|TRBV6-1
TGTGCCAGCAGCCCTGACAGGGGAAACTGGTACGAGCAGTACTTC
CASSPDRGNWYEQYF
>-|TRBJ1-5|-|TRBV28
TGTGCCAGCCATATCCATAGCAATCAGCCCCAGCATTTT
CASHIHSNQPQHF
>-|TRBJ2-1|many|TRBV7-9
TGTGCCAGCAGCTTAGGGTCGGGCAATGAGCAGTTCTTC
CASSLGSGNEQFF
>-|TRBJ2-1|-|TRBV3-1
TGTGCCAGCAGCCAACTCGGACGGCCGGGGAGCAATGAGCAGTTCTTC
CASSQLGRPGSNEQFF
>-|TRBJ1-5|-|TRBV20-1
TGCAGTGCTAGCGGGCGGGGTCAGCCCCAGCATTTT
CSASGRGQPQHF
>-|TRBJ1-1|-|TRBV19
TGTGCCAGTAGTATGGGGTTCGGACCTTTGGACACTGAAGCTTTCTTT
CASSMGFGPLDTEAFF
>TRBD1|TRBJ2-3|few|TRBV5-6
TGTGCCAGCAGCCAAAACAGGGGGCTGACAGATACGCAGTATTTT
CASSQNRGLTDTQYF
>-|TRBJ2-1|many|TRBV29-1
TGCAGCCTTGTTGGGGGAACGGGCTCCTACAATGAGCAGTTCTTC
CSLVGGTGSYNEQFF
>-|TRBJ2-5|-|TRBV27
TGTGCCAGCAGTTTATCCGGTACCCATCAGGGTAGCCAAGAGACCCAGTACTTC
CASSLSGTHQGSQETQYF
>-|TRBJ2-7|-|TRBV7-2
TGTGCCAGCAGCTTAAGGTCTATGATCACCTACGAGCAGTACTTC
CASSLRSMITYEQYF
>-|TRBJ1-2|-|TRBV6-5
TGTGCCAGCAGTCCATACCCATTCTATGGCTACACCTTC
CASSPYPFYGYTF
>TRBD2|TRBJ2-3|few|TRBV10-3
TGTGCCATCAGTGCGGGGGGGAGCACAGATACGCAGTATTTT
CAISAGGSTDTQYF
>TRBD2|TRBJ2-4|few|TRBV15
TGTGCCACCAGCATAGGTAGCGGGACGGTGAGGGCCAAAAACATTCAGTACTTC
CATSIGSGTVRAKNIQYF
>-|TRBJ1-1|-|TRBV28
TGTGCCAGCAGTCAGGGCCTCGGGGGGACTGAAGCTTTCTTT
CASSQGLGGTEAFF
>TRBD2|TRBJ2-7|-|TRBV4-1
TGCGCCAGCAGCACGGGGGGACTTTCCTACGAGCAGTACTTC
CASSTGGLSYEQYF
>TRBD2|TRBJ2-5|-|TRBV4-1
TGCGCCAGCAGCCAATTTTCGGGGGGTCTAGAGACCCAGTACTTC
CASSQFSGGLETQYF
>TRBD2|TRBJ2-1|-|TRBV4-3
TGCGCCCGCAGCAAAGCGGGGGACCTCTCCTACAATGAGCAGTTCTTC
CARSKAGDLSYNEQFF
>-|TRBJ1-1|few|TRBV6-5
TGTGCCAGCAGTTACTCGAAAAGGAACACTGAAGCTTTCTTT
CASSYSKRNTEAFF
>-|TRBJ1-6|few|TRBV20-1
TGCAGTGCTACGGCTGCGAATTCACCCCTCCACTTT
CSATAANSPLHF
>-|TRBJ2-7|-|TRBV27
TGTGCCAGCAGTTTTAGGCGGGAGCAGTACTTC
CASSFRREQYF
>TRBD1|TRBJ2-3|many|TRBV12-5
TGTGCTAGCTCCGGGACAGGGTACGCAGATACGCAGTATTTT
CASSGTGYADTQYF